The clone carrying this TCR beta chain was detected only a few times. As to time point: newly diagnosed GD, antithyroid drugs for less than 3 months. PBMCs provided the RNA from which the TCR library was made. Trimming cost V 5 bases and J 1 base, with 9 bases left between them. Germline V gene lookup returns CDR1 SGHTA and CDR2 FQGNSA. CDR3 size: 15 residues. According to the study, TCR beta libraries were built with iRepertoire HTBI primers and CDR3-region Arm-PCR. One entry per CDR3 protein results from TCRdb running MiXCR on the multiplex PCR reads. The sample shows 350,000 to 550,000 distinct CDR3 sequences, around 15% of them seen only once. The data were taken from a study of regulatory T cells in long-lasting Graves disease. This sample also appeared in a second study, on T cells in Graves' hyperthyroidism and ophthalmopathy. From that report: Subjects aged 18 to 65 presented with newly diagnosed hyperthyroidism of less than 2 months' duration. First-round RT-PCR with HTBI primers amplified the TCR CDR3 region.

Material: peripheral blood mononuclear cells (PBMCs), obtained at new diagnosis, from a patient treated with antithyroid drugs. V is TRBV7-2 and J is TRBJ2-6; tentative D call: TRBD1 (5 bases). The clonotype comes from a woman aged 50 to 60 with Graves disease. Here the CDR3 DNA reads TGTGCCAGCAGCGTTCAGGGATCTGGGGCCAACGTCCTGACTTTC. Its translation is CASSVQGSGANVLTF.